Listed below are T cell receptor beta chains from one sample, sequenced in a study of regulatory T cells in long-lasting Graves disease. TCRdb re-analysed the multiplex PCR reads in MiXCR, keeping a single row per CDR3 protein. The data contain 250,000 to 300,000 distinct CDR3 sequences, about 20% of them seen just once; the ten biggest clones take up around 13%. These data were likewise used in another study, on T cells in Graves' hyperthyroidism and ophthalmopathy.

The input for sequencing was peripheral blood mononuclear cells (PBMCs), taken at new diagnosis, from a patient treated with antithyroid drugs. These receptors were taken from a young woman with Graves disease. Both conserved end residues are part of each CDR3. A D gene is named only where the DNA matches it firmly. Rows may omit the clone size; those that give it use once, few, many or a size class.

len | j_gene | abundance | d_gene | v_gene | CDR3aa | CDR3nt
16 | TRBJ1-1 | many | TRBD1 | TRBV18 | CASSPLGTARNTEAFF | TGTGCCAGCTCACCACTGGGGACAGCAAGGAACACTGAAGCTTTCTTT
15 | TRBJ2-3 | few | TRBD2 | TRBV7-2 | CASSSQRGGVDTQYF | TGTGCCAGCAGCTCACAGCGGGGGGGCGTAGATACGCAGTATTTT
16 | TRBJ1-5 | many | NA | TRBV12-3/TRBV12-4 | CASSPRGGSTNQPQHF | TGTGCCAGCAGTCCCAGGGGAGGGAGTACCAATCAGCCCCAGCATTTT
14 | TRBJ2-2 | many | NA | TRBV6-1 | CASSSDKYTGELFF | TGTGCCAGCAGCTCGGACAAATACACCGGGGAGCTGTTTTTT
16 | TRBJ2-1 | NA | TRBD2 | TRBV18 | CASSPPKRGLYNEQFF | TGTGCCAGCTCACCACCCAAGCGGGGGCTCTACAATGAGCAGTTCTTC
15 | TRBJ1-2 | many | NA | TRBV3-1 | CASSQDDRNNYGYTF | TGTGCCAGCAGCCAAGATGACAGGAATAACTATGGCTACACCTTC
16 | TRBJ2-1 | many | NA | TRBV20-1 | CSAIYSAARSYNEQFF | TGCAGTGCTATCTACTCAGCGGCAAGGTCCTACAATGAGCAGTTCTTC
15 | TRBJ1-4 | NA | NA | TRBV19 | CASSTEHSAGEKLFF | TGTGCCAGTAGTACCGAACATAGTGCGGGTGAAAAACTGTTTTTT
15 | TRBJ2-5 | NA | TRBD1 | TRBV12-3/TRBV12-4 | CASSARDRGPETQYF | TGTGCCAGCAGTGCCCGGGACAGGGGGCCAGAGACCCAGTACTTC
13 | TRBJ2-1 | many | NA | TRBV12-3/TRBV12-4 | CASSPNTVGEQFF | TGTGCCAGCAGTCCAAACACCGTAGGGGAGCAGTTCTTC
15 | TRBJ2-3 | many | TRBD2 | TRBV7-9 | CASSRRGGETDTQYF | TGTGCCAGCAGCCGGCGGGGGGGGGAAACAGATACGCAGTATTTT
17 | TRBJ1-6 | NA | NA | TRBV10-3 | CAISYSGALQGDSPLLF | TGTGCCATCAGTTACTCCGGGGCATTGCAAGGAGATTCACCCCTCCTCTTT
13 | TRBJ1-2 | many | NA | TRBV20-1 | CSAPTEANYGYTF | TGCAGTGCCCCGACAGAAGCTAACTATGGCTACACCTTC
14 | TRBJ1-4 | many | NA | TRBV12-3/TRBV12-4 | CASRYSGRGEKLFF | TGTGCCAGCAGATATAGCGGGAGGGGTGAAAAACTGTTTTTT
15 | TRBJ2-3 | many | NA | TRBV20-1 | CSAYRDPSSADTQYF | TGCAGTGCGTATAGGGACCCCAGCAGCGCAGATACGCAGTATTTT
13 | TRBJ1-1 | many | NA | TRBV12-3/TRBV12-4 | CASTLVMNTEAFF | TGTGCCAGCACTCTCGTGATGAACACTGAAGCTTTCTTT
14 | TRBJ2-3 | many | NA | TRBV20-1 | CSAPSPGYTDTQYF | TGCAGTGCGCCCAGCCCGGGTTACACAGATACGCAGTATTTT
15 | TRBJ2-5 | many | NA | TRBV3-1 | CASSDQGLIEETQYF | TGTGCCAGCAGCGACCAGGGACTTATCGAGGAGACCCAGTACTTC
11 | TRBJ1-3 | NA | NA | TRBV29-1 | CSGHIGNTIYF | TGCAGCGGCCACATCGGAAACACCATATATTTT
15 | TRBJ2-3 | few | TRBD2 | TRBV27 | CASRNRGGGEDTQYF | TGTGCCAGCAGAAATCGGGGGGGGGGGGAGGATACGCAGTATTTT
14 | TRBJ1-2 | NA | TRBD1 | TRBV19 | CASSIIRGDYGYTF | TGTGCCAGTAGTATCATCAGGGGGGACTATGGCTACACCTTC
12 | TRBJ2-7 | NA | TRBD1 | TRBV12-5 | CASGWTGYEQYF | TGTGCTAGTGGTTGGACAGGCTACGAGCAGTACTTC
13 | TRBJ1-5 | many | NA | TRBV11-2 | CASSLDLGQPQHF | TGTGCCAGCAGCTTAGATTTAGGGCAGCCCCAGCATTTT
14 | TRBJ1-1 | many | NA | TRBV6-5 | CASSYNRLNTEAFF | TGTGCCAGCAGTTACAACAGATTGAACACTGAAGCTTTCTTT
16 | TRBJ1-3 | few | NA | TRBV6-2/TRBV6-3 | CASSYPTGSSGNTIYF | TGTGCCAGCAGTTACCCCACAGGGAGCTCTGGAAACACCATATATTTT
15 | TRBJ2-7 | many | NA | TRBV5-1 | CASSLMAGTTYEQYF | TGCGCCAGCAGCTTGATGGCAGGGACGACCTACGAGCAGTACTTC
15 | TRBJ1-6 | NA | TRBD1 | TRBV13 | CASSFGDRGNSPLHF | TGTGCCAGCAGCTTCGGGGACAGGGGTAATTCACCCCTCCACTTT
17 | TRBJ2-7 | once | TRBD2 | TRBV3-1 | CASITISERGCAYEQYF | TGTGCCAGCATCACAATTAGTGAGCGGGGATGCGCCTACGAGCAGTACTTC
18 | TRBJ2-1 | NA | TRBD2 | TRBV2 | CASSELGGGVRAYNEQFF | TGTGCCAGCAGTGAATTGGGCGGGGGGGTCAGGGCCTACAATGAGCAGTTCTTC
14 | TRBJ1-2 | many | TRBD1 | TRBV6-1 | CASSEGDSSYGYTF | TGTGCCAGCAGTGAAGGGGACAGCTCCTATGGCTACACCTTC
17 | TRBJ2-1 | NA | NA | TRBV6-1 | CASRTIRGLRLGNEQFF | TGTGCCAGCAGAACTATACGGGGGTTGAGGTTGGGCAATGAGCAGTTCTTC
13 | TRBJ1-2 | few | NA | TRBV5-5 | CASSLQGSNGYTF | TGTGCCAGCAGCTTACAGGGAAGTAATGGCTACACCTTC
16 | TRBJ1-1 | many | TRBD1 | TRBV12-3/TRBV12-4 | CASRYRLRGLNTEAFF | TGTGCCAGCAGATACCGTCTCAGGGGGCTGAACACTGAAGCTTTCTTT
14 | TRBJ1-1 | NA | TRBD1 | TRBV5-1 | CASSPDRGDTEAFF | TGCGCCAGCAGCCCCGACAGGGGGGACACTGAAGCTTTCTTT
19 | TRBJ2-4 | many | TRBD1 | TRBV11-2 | CASSLIRQGKVIAKNIQYF | TGTGCCAGCAGCTTAATACGACAGGGTAAAGTGATAGCCAAAAACATTCAGTACTTC
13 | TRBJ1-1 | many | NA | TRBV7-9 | CASSLDQGAEAFF | TGTGCCAGCAGCTTAGACCAGGGCGCTGAAGCTTTCTTT
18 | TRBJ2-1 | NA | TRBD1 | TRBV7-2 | CASSPKTSGGWSYNEQFF | TGTGCCAGCAGCCCGAAAACTTCAGGGGGCTGGTCCTACAATGAGCAGTTCTTC
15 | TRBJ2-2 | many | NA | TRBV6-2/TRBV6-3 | CASSEGGAGTGELFF | TGTGCCAGCAGCGAAGGGGGGGCAGGCACCGGGGAGCTGTTTTTT
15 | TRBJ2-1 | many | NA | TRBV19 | CASKGEPRGYNEQFF | TGTGCCAGTAAAGGGGAACCCCGCGGGTACAATGAGCAGTTCTTC
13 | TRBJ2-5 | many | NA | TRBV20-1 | CSAAGAGGETQYF | TGCAGTGCTGCCGGGGCCGGCGGAGAGACCCAGTACTTC
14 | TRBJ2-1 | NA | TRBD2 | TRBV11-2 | CASSLGTTYNEQFF | TGTGCCAGCAGCTTGGGGACTACCTACAATGAGCAGTTCTTC
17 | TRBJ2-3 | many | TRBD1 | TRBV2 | CASREAWTGGSVDTQYF | TGTGCCAGCAGGGAAGCTTGGACAGGGGGCTCCGTAGATACGCAGTATTTT